This entry features one T cell receptor beta chain sequence. Antigen unknown. The sample is drawn from a study of cytomegalovirus exposure and HLA in healthy donors. Study-wide results and caveats: Some TCR beta chains (about 180 of them) were listed as cytomegalovirus-associated.

The data were produced by immunoSEQ multiplex PCR, yet TCRdb's version contains in-frame clones alone and is incomplete. The table records around 250,000 clones, around 90% of them present only once. The CDR3 contains 14 residues. Germline V gene data show CDR1 as MDHEN and CDR2 as SYDVKM. Trimming cost V 3 bases and J 7 bases; bases outside gene matches: 7. The sequenced material came from PBMCs. J is TRBJ2-7 and V is TRBV28, with 9 bases fitting TRBD1. This TCR derives from a woman under 40 in good health and CMV-seronegative. This CDR3 is CASSFGTGRGEQYF. In nucleotides, the CDR3 is TGTGCCAGCAGTTTTGGGACAGGGAGGGGGGAGCAGTACTTC.